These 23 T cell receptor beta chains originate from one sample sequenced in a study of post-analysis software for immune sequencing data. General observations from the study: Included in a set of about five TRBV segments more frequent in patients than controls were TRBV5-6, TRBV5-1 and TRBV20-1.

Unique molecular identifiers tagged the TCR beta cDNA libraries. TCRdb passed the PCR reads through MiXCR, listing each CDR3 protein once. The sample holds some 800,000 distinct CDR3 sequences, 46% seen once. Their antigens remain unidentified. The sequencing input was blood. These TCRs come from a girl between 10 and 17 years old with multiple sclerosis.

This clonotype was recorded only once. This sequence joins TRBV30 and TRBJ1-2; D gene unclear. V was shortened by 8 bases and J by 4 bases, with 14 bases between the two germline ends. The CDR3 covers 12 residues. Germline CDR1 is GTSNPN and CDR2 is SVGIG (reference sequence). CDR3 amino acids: CAGGSGGYGYTF. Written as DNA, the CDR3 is TGTGCCGGCGGGAGTGGTGGCTATGGCTACACCTTC.

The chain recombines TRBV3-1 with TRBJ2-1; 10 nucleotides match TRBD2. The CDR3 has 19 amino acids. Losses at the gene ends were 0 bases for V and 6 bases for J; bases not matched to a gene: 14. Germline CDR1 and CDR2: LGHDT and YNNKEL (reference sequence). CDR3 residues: CASSQEGGASGSFSNEQFF. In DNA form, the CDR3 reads TGTGCCAGCAGCCAAGAAGGAGGGGCTAGCGGGAGTTTTAGCAATGAGCAGTTCTTC.

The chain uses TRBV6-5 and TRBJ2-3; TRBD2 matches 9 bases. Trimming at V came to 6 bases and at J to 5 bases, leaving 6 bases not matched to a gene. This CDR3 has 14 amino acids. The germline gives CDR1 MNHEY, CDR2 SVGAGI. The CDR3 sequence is CASSWALAGDTQYF. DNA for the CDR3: TGTGCCAGCAGCTGGGCACTAGCGGGAGATACGCAGTATTTT.

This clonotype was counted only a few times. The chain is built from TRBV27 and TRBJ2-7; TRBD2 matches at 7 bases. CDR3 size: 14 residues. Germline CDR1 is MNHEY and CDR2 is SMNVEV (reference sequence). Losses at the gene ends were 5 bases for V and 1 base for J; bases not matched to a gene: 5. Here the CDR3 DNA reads TGTGCCAGCAGTGTAGGACTAGAATCCTACGAGCAGTACTTC. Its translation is CASSVGLESYEQYF.

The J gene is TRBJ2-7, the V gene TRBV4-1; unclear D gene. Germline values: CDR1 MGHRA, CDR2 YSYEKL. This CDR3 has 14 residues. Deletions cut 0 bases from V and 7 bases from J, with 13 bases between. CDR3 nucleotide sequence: TGCGCCAGCAGCCAAGATATATTCCCTGGAGAGCAGTACTTC. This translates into CASSQDIFPGEQYF.

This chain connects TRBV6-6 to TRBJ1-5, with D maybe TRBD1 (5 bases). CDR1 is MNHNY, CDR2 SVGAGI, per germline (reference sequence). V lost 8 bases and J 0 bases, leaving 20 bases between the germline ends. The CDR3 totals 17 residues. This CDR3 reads CASLRGRGERSNQPQHF. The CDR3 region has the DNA TGTGCCAGCCTAAGGGGTCGAGGGGAGCGTAGCAATCAGCCCCAGCATTTT.

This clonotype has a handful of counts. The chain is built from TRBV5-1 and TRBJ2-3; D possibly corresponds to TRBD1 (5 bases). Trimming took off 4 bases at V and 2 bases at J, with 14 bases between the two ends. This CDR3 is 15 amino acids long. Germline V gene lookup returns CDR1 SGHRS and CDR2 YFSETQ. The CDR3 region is CASSQRQRDTDTQYF. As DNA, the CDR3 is TGCGCCAGCAGCCAGAGACAGAGAGACACAGATACGCAGTATTTT.

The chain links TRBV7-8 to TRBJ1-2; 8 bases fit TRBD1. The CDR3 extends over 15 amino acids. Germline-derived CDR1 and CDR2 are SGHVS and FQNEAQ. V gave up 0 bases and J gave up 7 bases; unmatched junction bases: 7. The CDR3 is CASSLASGGGFGYTF. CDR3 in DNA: TGTGCCAGCAGCTTAGCGTCAGGGGGCGGCTTTGGCTACACCTTC.

CDR3 protein: CSARDDGADGTSGSRHGDQETQYF. The CDR3, as DNA: TGCAGTGCTAGAGATGATGGGGCCGACGGGACTAGCGGGAGTAGACACGGAGACCAAGAGACCCAGTACTTC. V is TRBV20-1 and J is TRBJ2-7, with 14 bases matching TRBD2. The J call may be wrong; the DNA end is better matched by TRBJ2-5. This CDR3 has 24 amino acids. From germline, CDR1 is DFQATT and CDR2 SNEGSKA (reference sequence).

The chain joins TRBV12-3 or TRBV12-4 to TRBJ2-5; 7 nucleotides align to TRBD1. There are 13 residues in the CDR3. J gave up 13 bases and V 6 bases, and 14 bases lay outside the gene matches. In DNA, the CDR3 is TGTGCCAGCAGCCCAACAGGGGCCGGGCATGGGTACTTC. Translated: CASSPTGAGHGYF.

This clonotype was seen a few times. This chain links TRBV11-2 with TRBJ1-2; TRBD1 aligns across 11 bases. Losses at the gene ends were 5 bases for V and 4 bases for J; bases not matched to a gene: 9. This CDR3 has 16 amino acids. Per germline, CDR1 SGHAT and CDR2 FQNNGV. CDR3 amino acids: CASSPTSGTGGYGYTF. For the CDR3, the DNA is TGTGCCAGCAGCCCGACCTCCGGGACAGGGGGCTATGGCTACACCTTC. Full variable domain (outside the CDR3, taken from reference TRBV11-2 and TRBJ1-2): EAGVAQSPRYKIIEKRQSVAFWCNPISGHATLYWYQQILGQGPKLLIQFQNNGVVDDSQLPKDRFSAERLKGVDSTLKIQPAKLEDSAVYLCASSPTSGTGGYGYTFGSGTRLTVV.

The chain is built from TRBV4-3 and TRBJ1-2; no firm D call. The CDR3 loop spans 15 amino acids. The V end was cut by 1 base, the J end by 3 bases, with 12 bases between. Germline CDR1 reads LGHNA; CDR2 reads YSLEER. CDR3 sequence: CASSQVLFSDYGYTF. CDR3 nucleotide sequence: TGCGCCAGCAGCCAAGTGCTCTTTTCGGACTATGGCTACACCTTC.

CDR3 residues: CASTGQDNTGELFF. CDR3 in DNA: TGTGCCTCAACGGGCCAGGACAACACCGGGGAGCTGTTTTTT. The rearrangement uses TRBV10-3 and TRBJ2-2; the D is unclear. The V gene lost 11 bases and the J gene lost 2 bases, with 15 bases spanning the gap. CDR3 length: 14 residues. Per the germline V gene, CDR1 is ENHRY and CDR2 is SYGVKD.

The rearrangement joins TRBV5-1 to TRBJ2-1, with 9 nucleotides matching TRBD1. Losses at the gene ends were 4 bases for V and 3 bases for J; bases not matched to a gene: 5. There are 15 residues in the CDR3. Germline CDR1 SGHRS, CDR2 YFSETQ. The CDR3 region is CASSPGGQGYNEQFF. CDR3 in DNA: TGCGCCAGCAGCCCGGGGGGACAGGGCTACAATGAGCAGTTCTTC. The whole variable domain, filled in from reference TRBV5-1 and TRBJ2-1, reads KAGVTQTPRYLIKTRGQQVTLSCSPISGHRSVSWYQQTPGQGLQFLFEYFSETQRNKGNFPGRFSGRQFSNSRSEMNVSTLELGDSALYLCASSPGGQGYNEQFFGPGTRLTVL.

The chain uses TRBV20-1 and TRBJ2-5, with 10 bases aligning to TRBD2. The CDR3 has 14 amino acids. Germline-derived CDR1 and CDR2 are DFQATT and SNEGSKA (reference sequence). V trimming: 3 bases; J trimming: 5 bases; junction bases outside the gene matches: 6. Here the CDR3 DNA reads TGCAGTGCTAGTATGCTAGCGGGAGACGAGACCCAGTACTTC. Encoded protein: CSASMLAGDETQYF.

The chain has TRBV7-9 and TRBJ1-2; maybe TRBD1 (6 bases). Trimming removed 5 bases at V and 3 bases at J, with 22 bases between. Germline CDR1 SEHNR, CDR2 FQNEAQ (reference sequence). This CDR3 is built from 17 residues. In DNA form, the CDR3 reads TGTGCCAGCAGCCCCCGCTTCTCCAGGGAGGGGGACTATGGCTACACCTTC. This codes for CASSPRFSREGDYGYTF.

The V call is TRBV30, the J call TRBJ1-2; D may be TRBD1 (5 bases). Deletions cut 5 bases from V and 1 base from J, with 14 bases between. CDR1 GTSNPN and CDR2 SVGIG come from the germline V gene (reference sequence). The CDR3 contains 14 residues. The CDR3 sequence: CAWGAGGGNYGYTF. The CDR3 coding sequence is TGTGCCTGGGGCGCAGGTGGGGGTAACTATGGCTACACCTTC.

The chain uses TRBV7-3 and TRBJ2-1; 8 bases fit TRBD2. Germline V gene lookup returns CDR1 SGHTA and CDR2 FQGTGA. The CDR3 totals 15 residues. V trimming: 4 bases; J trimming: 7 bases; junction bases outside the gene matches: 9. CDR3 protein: CASSSSASGLNEQFF. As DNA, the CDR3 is TGTGCCAGCAGCTCATCGGCTAGCGGGTTGAATGAGCAGTTCTTC.

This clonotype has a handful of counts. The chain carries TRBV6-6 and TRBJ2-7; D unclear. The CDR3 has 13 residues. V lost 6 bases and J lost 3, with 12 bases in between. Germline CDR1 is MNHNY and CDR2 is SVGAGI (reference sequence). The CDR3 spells CASSPSLLYEQYF. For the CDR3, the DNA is TGTGCCAGCAGCCCCTCCCTACTCTACGAGCAGTACTTC.

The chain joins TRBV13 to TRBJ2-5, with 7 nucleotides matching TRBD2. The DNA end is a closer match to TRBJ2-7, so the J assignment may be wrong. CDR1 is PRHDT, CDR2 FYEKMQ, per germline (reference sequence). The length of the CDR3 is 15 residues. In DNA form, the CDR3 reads TGTGCCAGCAGCTTGAAGGCAGCGGGGTACTACGAGCAGTACTTC. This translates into CASSLKAAGYYEQYF.

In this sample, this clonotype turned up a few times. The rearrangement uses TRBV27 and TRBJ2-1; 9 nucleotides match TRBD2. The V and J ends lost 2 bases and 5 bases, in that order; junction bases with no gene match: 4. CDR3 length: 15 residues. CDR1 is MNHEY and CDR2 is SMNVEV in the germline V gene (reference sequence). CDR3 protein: CASSLPLAGNNEQFF. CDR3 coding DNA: TGTGCCAGCAGTTTACCCCTAGCGGGAAACAATGAGCAGTTCTTC.

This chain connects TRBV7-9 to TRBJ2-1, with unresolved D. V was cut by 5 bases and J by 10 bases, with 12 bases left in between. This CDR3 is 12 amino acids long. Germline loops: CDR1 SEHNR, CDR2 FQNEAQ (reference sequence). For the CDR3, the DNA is TGTGCCAGCAGCGCGACCCAGGCGGAGCAGTTCTTC. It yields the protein CASSATQAEQFF. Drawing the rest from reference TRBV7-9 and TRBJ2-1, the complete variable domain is DTGVSQNPRHKITKRGQNVTFRCDPISEHNRLYWYRQTLGQGPEFLTYFQNEAQLEKSRLLSDRFSAERPKGSFSTLEIQRTEQGDSAMYLCASSATQAEQFFGPGTRLTVL.

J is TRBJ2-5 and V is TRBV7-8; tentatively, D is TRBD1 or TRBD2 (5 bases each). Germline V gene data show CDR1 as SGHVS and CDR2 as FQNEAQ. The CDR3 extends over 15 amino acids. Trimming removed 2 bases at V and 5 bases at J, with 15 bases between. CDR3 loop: CASSLKRRGTETQYF. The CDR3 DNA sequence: TGTGCCAGCAGCTTAAAAAGGAGAGGGACGGAGACCCAGTACTTC.